Listed below are T cell receptor beta chains from one sample, sequenced in a study of shared clonotypes between healthy human individuals. Only in-frame clones appear in the TCRdb table, and some are missing; sequencing was by immunoSEQ multiplex PCR. The sample includes approximately 2.4 million clones, around 95% seen only once; the top ten take roughly 0.13%. The sequencing sample was made of naive CD4+ T cells sorted from blood. These TCRs come from a man between 18 and 35 years old in good health. CDR3s include the opening cysteine and the closing phenylalanine or tryptophan. The order of the fields is CDR3 DNA, CDR3 protein, J gene, clone size, D gene, CDR3 length, V gene. The D gene is left open where the match is weak. Some rows mark clone size as missing; the rest say once, few, many or name a class of expanded clone.

TGTGCCACCGCTCCCGTCGGGACAGGGTTCCCAGATACGCAGTATTTT CATAPVGTGFPDTQYF TRBJ2-3 - TRBD1 16 TRBV27
TGTGCCAGCAGTCGACCGGACGGAGCCTACGAGCAGTACTTC CASSRPDGAYEQYF TRBJ2-7 - - 14 TRBV6-6
TGTGCCAGCAGTTGGACAGGCGTCTATGGCTACACCTTC CASSWTGVYGYTF TRBJ1-2 - TRBD1 13 TRBV6-1
TGCAGTGCAGGGGACCCCTACGAGCAGTACTTC CSAGDPYEQYF TRBJ2-7 - - 11 TRBV20-1
TGTGCCAGCAGCTACGAAGGGACAGGGGTAACTGAAGCTTTCTTT CASSYEGTGVTEAFF TRBJ1-1 - TRBD1 15 TRBV5-4
TGCGCCAGCAGCTCAAGACCAGGGGGCGCGGTTAACGAGCAGTACTTC CASSSRPGGAVNEQYF TRBJ2-7 - TRBD1 16 TRBV5-1
TGCGCCAGCAGCTTGGCTGTGGGGTTGGGGGCCAAAAACATTCAGTACTTC CASSLAVGLGAKNIQYF TRBJ2-4 - - 17 TRBV5-1
TGTGCCAGTGGGGTTCGGGGGGCCGAAACTTTCTTT CASGVRGAETFF TRBJ1-1 - - 12 TRBV19
TGTGCCAGCAGTTATCAGAGGGCTAATTCACCCCTCCACTTT CASSYQRANSPLHF TRBJ1-6 - - 14 TRBV6-5
TGTGCCAGCAGCGTAGTAGTGGGGGTAGGGCAGATCACTGAAGCTTTCTTT CASSVVVGVGQITEAFF TRBJ1-1 once - 17 TRBV9
TGCGCCAGCAGCATTGGGCCTAGCGGGAACACCGGGGAGCTGTTTTTT CASSIGPSGNTGELFF TRBJ2-2 - TRBD2 16 TRBV5-1
TGTGCCAGCAGCAAAAGGACTAGCCCTACATCCTACAATGAGCAGTTCTTC CASSKRTSPTSYNEQFF TRBJ2-1 - TRBD2 17 TRBV7-9
TGCGCCAGCAGCTCACAGAGCTCCTATAATTCACCCCTCCACTTT CASSSQSSYNSPLHF TRBJ1-6 once - 15 TRBV4-3
TGTGCCAGCAATTCTCAGGCCAATCAGCCCCAGCATTTT CASNSQANQPQHF TRBJ1-5 once - 13 TRBV2
TGCAGCGCCTCGGGAGGGGACGGCAATCAGCCCCAGCATTTT CSASGGDGNQPQHF TRBJ1-5 - - 14 TRBV29-1
TGTGCCTGGAGTGTTTCAAGGACTGAAGCTTTCTTT CAWSVSRTEAFF TRBJ1-1 - - 12 TRBV30
TGCGCCAGCAGCGCGACCCTAAATGAGCAGTTCTTC CASSATLNEQFF TRBJ2-1 - - 12 TRBV5-1
TGTGCCAGCAGTTCCCCGGGGGATACGCAGTATTTT CASSSPGDTQYF TRBJ2-3 - - 12 TRBV28
TGTGCCTGGAATATAGTTAACTATGGCTACACCTTC CAWNIVNYGYTF TRBJ1-2 - - 12 TRBV30
TGCGCCAGCAGCCCCCAGGCGGGAGGAGGTTCCTACGAGCAGTACTTC CASSPQAGGGSYEQYF TRBJ2-7 once TRBD2 16 TRBV5-1
TGCGCCAGCAGCTTGGAAAGGGGGGGTGAAAAACTGTTTTTT CASSLERGGEKLFF TRBJ1-4 - - 14 TRBV5-1
TGCGCCAGCAGCTTTGGCGGGAGGGATACCGGGGAGCTGTTTTTT CASSFGGRDTGELFF TRBJ2-2 - TRBD2 15 TRBV5-1
TGTGCCAGCAGCAAGGGACAGCCCTTAGCCTACGAGCAGTACTTC CASSKGQPLAYEQYF TRBJ2-7 once TRBD1 15 TRBV5-4
TGTGCCAGCAGTCGCAGGGGTCCTCGCACAGATACGCAGTATTTT CASSRRGPRTDTQYF TRBJ2-3 - - 15 TRBV28
TGTGCCAGCTCGCTGGGGGTAGACACTGAAGCTTTCTTT CASSLGVDTEAFF TRBJ1-1 - - 13 TRBV18
TGTGCCAGCAGCTCCCCGGGCCGGGGCTGGGGTGAGCAGTTCTTC CASSSPGRGWGEQFF TRBJ2-1 - - 15 TRBV11-2
TGTGCCAGCAGCTTAGGACAGGGAGGTGAAGAGACCCAGTACTTC CASSLGQGGEETQYF TRBJ2-5 - TRBD1 15 TRBV5-8
TGCGCCAGCAGCCAAGACAAGGGACTATCAGCCTACAATGAGCAGTTCTTC CASSQDKGLSAYNEQFF TRBJ2-1 once TRBD2 17 TRBV4-3
TGCAGCGGGAAAAGGACAGGGGGTGACTACGAGCAGTACTTC CSGKRTGGDYEQYF TRBJ2-7 - TRBD1 14 TRBV29-1
TGTGCCAGCTCACCGTACGAGGAACCCTACGAGCAGTACTTC CASSPYEEPYEQYF TRBJ2-7 - - 14 TRBV18
TGTGCCAGCTCTGATCAGGGGGCTGCTGCTTTCTTT CASSDQGAAAFF TRBJ1-1 - TRBD1 12 TRBV18
TGTGCCAGCAGTTTGACCGAGACTAAGTGGAAGAGTGAGCAGTTCTTC CASSLTETKWKSEQFF TRBJ2-1 - - 16 TRBV27
TGCGCCAGCAGCTCCTGGACTAGCGGGGTCTACGAGCAGTACTTC CASSSWTSGVYEQYF TRBJ2-7 - TRBD2 15 TRBV5-1
TGTGCCAGTAGTATAGTTTCTACACCGAACACTGAAGCTTTCTTT CASSIVSTPNTEAFF TRBJ1-1 - - 15 TRBV19
TGTGCCTGGAGTGTGCAGGGGGGTAGTTCACCCCTCCACTTT CAWSVQGGSSPLHF TRBJ1-6 - TRBD1 14 TRBV30
TGTGCCAGCAGTATTAGGACAGGGAGAGGGACTGAAGCTTTCTTT CASSIRTGRGTEAFF TRBJ1-1 - TRBD1 15 TRBV27
TGTGCCAGCTCACCACCGTTGGGCCGGACTAGCACAGATACGCAGTATTTT CASSPPLGRTSTDTQYF TRBJ2-3 - - 17 TRBV18
TGTGCCAGCAGCTTAGAGTCCACAACCACCTCCTACGAGCAGTACTTC CASSLESTTTSYEQYF TRBJ2-7 - - 16 TRBV7-2
TGCGCCAGCAGCCAGGACAGAACCTACGAGCAGTACTTC CASSQDRTYEQYF TRBJ2-7 - - 13 TRBV4-3
TGTGCCAGTAGTATTTCAGGCGCCGAGCAGTACTTC CASSISGAEQYF TRBJ2-7 - - 12 TRBV19
TGTGCCAGCAGCCTCACAGGGTACGGCTACACCTTC CASSLTGYGYTF TRBJ1-2 - - 12 TRBV2
TGTGCCTCCGGAGTAAGGGGGAGTCGTAGGTCGTACGAGCAGTACTTC CASGVRGSRRSYEQYF TRBJ2-7 - - 16 TRBV30
TGTGCCTGGAGGGGCACCGGGGAGCTGTTTTTT CAWRGTGELFF TRBJ2-2 - - 11 TRBV30
TGCGCCAGCAGCCCGGGTTTAATCTACGAGCAGTACTTC CASSPGLIYEQYF TRBJ2-7 - - 13 TRBV5-1
TGTGCCAGCAGTGAAGCGCTTCGCGGGAAACAGCCCCAGCATTTT CASSEALRGKQPQHF TRBJ1-5 - - 15 TRBV6-1
TGTGCCAGCAGACGGGGAGGGATGGGTGGAAACACCATATATTTT CASRRGGMGGNTIYF TRBJ1-3 once - 15 TRBV6-5
TGTGCCAGCAGTTACAGCGGGACTCCGCCCCAGCATTTT CASSYSGTPPQHF TRBJ1-5 - - 13 TRBV6-5
TGTGCCAGCAGCGTAGGGCCGCAGAACACTGAAGCTTTCTTT CASSVGPQNTEAFF TRBJ1-1 - - 14 TRBV9
TGTGCCAGCAGCTTGTGGGTTGCCGGGGAGCTGTTTTTT CASSLWVAGELFF TRBJ2-2 - - 13 TRBV5-4
TGTGCCAGCAGGCGCTGGGGGGCTAGCGGGACAGATACGCAGTATTTT CASRRWGASGTDTQYF TRBJ2-3 - TRBD2 16 TRBV5-6
TGCGCCAGCAGGCTGGGGACAGGTAACAATGAGCAGTTCTTC CASRLGTGNNEQFF TRBJ2-1 - TRBD1 14 TRBV5-1
TGTGCCAGCAGCTTTAACGAGGGGGTGAAGACCCAGTACTTC CASSFNEGVKTQYF TRBJ2-5 - - 14 TRBV7-6
TGCGCCAGCAGCTCAACAGGGGGCCCCTACGAGCAGTACTTC CASSSTGGPYEQYF TRBJ2-7 once TRBD1 14 TRBV5-1
TGTGCCAGCTCACACGGGACTAGCGGCTACGAGCAGTACTTC CASSHGTSGYEQYF TRBJ2-7 - TRBD2 14 TRBV18
TGTGCCAGCAGCTTAGAGGTTGTAGCGGGAGCCTACGAGCAGTACTTC CASSLEVVAGAYEQYF TRBJ2-7 - TRBD2 16 TRBV11-2
TGTGCCAGCAGTTACTCGCAGGGCTCTGGAAACACCATATATTTT CASSYSQGSGNTIYF TRBJ1-3 - - 15 TRBV6-6
TGTGCCAGCAGTCCCTCCTCGACAGGGAGGTCCTACGAGCAGTACTTC CASSPSSTGRSYEQYF TRBJ2-7 - - 16 TRBV2
TGTGCCAGCAGCTTAGTGTGGGCAGTAGAGCAGTACTTC CASSLVWAVEQYF TRBJ2-7 - - 13 TRBV7-2
TGTGCCAGCAGCTTAGGGACAGGGAGGGAGCATCAGCCCCAGCATTTT CASSLGTGREHQPQHF TRBJ1-5 - TRBD1 16 TRBV7-9